The 22 T cell receptor beta chains given below trace back to one sample, sequenced in a study of T cells in Graves' hyperthyroidism and ophthalmopathy. TCR beta CDR3 sequences were amplified from RNA transcripts. TCR CDR3 regions were first amplified by RT-PCR with HTBI primers. TCRdb itself ran the multiplex PCR reads through MiXCR, one entry per CDR3 protein. The table has roughly 360,000 distinct CDR3 sequences, roughly 12% seen once. The specimen was blood. The receptors here all came from a man aged 25-45 years with Graves' hyperthyroidism that later progressed to Graves' ophthalmopathy.

There are many counts of this clonotype. V usage is TRBV7-2 and J usage is TRBJ1-4; D may be TRBD1 (5 bases). The CDR3 consists of 14 residues. Germline CDR1 and CDR2: SGHTA and FQGNSA. Deletions cut 6 bases from V and 4 bases from J, with 12 bases between. The CDR3 DNA reads TGTGCCAGCAGTAGGGCAGGGAGTAATGAAAAACTGTTTTTT. This translates into CASSRAGSNEKLFF.

The rearrangement links TRBV6-1 to TRBJ2-6; TRBD1 agrees at 10 bases. The CDR3 has 19 amino acids. CDR1 and CDR2 (germline): MNHNS, SASEGT. V lost 7 bases, J lost 1 base, and 13 bases stayed unmatched. The CDR3 DNA reads TGTGCCAGCATCTATAGGGGACAGGGGAGTATTTCTGGGGCCAACGTCCTGACTTTC. Encoded protein: CASIYRGQGSISGANVLTF.

This clonotype was found a few times. The rearrangement uses TRBV20-1 and TRBJ2-1; D is uncertain. Germline CDR1 is DFQATT and CDR2 is SNEGSKA (reference sequence). Between the trimmed V and J ends, which lost 1 base and 4 bases, there was a span of 14 bases. This CDR3 contains 15 residues. The DNA for the CDR3 is TGCAGTGCTAGAGCACGTCGGCCAAAATACAATGAGCAGTTCTTC. It codes for CSARARRPKYNEQFF.

This clonotype was seen repeatedly, ten times or more. This chain connects TRBV28 to TRBJ2-2; D not resolved. V was trimmed by 3 bases and J by 4 bases, leaving 12 bases between them. This CDR3 spans 15 amino acids. CDR1 is MDHEN and CDR2 is SYDVKM in the germline V gene. Here the CDR3 reads CASSFLAGLTGELFF. CDR3 nucleotides: TGTGCCAGCAGTTTCCTTGCCGGTCTCACCGGGGAGCTGTTTTTT.

The rearrangement uses TRBV20-1 and TRBJ2-4, with 7 nucleotides matching TRBD1. Trimming removed 6 bases from V and 1 base from J; junction bases left unmatched: 9. CDR1 DFQATT and CDR2 SNEGSKA come from the germline V gene (reference sequence). CDR3 length: 15 residues. CDR3 DNA sequence: TGCAGTGCGGTGAAGAGACAGGGTGCCAAAAACATTCAGTACTTC. Its translation: CSAVKRQGAKNIQYF.

This clonotype was counted a few times. This chain joins TRBV6-1 and TRBJ1-1; 7 bases are shared with TRBD1. The germline V gene has CDR1 MNHNS and CDR2 SASEGT. This CDR3 is 13 amino acids long. Germline trimming cut 7 bases from V and 9 bases from J; bases unmatched to any gene: 11. The CDR3 DNA is TGTGCCAGCACCGGACAGGAGTTTAAAAAAGCTTTCTTT. It encodes CASTGQEFKKAFF.

The table lists this clonotype with many counts. The chain employs TRBV6-1 and TRBJ1-5; D remains unclear. This CDR3 has 16 residues. The V end lost 5 bases, the J end lost 4 bases, and 18 bases lay between the germline ends. Germline CDR1 and CDR2: MNHNS and SASEGT. CDR3: CASSPPIGRDNQPQHF. The CDR3 DNA reads as TGTGCCAGCAGTCCTCCCATTGGGAGGGATAATCAGCCCCAGCATTTT.

A word on this clonotype: This could be a read error, since a much larger clone is one nucleotide away. CDR3 sequence: CDSSVWVPEAFF. CDR3 coding DNA: TGTGACAGCAGTGTCTGGGTTCCTGAAGCTTTCTTT. V is TRBV2 and J is TRBJ1-1, with D uncertain. The CDR3 totals 12 residues. Per the germline V gene, CDR1 is SNHLY and CDR2 is FYNNEI.

The J gene is TRBJ1-4, the V gene TRBV11-2; no clear D gene. Germline V CDR1 and CDR2: SGHAT, FQNNGV. The germline V and J ends were trimmed by 1 base and 7 bases, with 16 bases remaining between them. CDR3 length equals 16 residues. In DNA, the CDR3 is TGTGCCAGCAGCTTAGTTCTGGGAGACCTTGGTGAAAAACTGTTTTTT. This encodes CASSLVLGDLGEKLFF.

This clonotype showed up many times. The rearrangement uses TRBV7-9 and TRBJ1-1; 7 bases are shared with TRBD1. Germline loops: CDR1 SEHNR, CDR2 FQNEAQ (reference sequence). J gave up 2 bases and V 6 bases, and 9 bases lay outside the gene matches. The CDR3 is 15 residues long. The CDR3, as DNA: TGTGCCAGCAGACTTAACAGGGGTCCAAACACTGAAGCTTTCTTT. This translates into CASRLNRGPNTEAFF.

V and J are TRBV5-1 and TRBJ2-1; 7 bases fit TRBD2. The CDR3 sequence is 15 residues long. Germline CDR1 reads SGHRS; CDR2 reads YFSETQ. With 1 base clipped from V and 9 bases from J, the junction kept 10 bases outside the gene matches. The CDR3 DNA is TGCGCCAGCAGCTTGTCCGGGGGGTCGCGCGGTGAGCAGTTCTTC. This sequence encodes CASSLSGGSRGEQFF.

This clonotype has ten or more counts. The genes are TRBV11-2 and TRBJ2-1; 15 nucleotides agree with TRBD2. The germline gives CDR1 SGHAT, CDR2 FQNNGV. The CDR3 has 17 amino acids. Trimming at V came to 4 bases and at J to 3 bases, leaving 4 bases not matched to a gene. The CDR3 coding sequence is TGTGCCAGCAGCTCGGGACTAGCGGGGGGCTTCTACAATGAGCAGTTCTTC. It is translated as CASSSGLAGGFYNEQFF.

The V gene is TRBV7-9, the J gene TRBJ2-3; D is perhaps TRBD2 (6 bases). Germline V gene sequence: CDR1 SEHNR, CDR2 FQNEAQ (reference sequence). Trimming removed 5 bases from V and 3 bases from J, with 21 bases in between. CDR3 length: 17 residues. The DNA for the CDR3 is TGTGCCAGCAGCCTAGGGCGGGGCAGGGATCGGACAGATACGCAGTATTTT. Translation: CASSLGRGRDRTDTQYF.

The rearrangement links TRBV6-1 to TRBJ2-7; D possibly corresponds to TRBD1 (5 bases). The V and J ends lost 6 bases and 0 bases respectively, with 15 bases between them. CDR1 and CDR2 from the germline V gene are MNHNS and SASEGT. The CDR3 loop spans 15 amino acids. CDR3 in amino acids: CASSPEWGPSYEQYF. CDR3 sequence (DNA): TGTGCCAGCAGCCCCGAGTGGGGCCCCTCCTACGAGCAGTACTTC.

This clonotype turned up a few times. This CDR3 is CASSTYLALAGLVYQETQYF. The CDR3 bases are TGTGCCAGCAGCACCTATCTGGCCCTAGCCGGGTTAGTGTACCAAGAGACCCAGTACTTC. The V gene is TRBV7-3, the J gene TRBJ2-5; tentative D call: TRBD2 (5 bases). The CDR3 loop spans 20 amino acids. V was trimmed by 5 bases and J by 0 bases, leaving 28 bases between them. Germline V gene sequence: CDR1 SGHTA, CDR2 FQGTGA.

This clonotype was counted ten times or more. The V call is TRBV29-1, the J call TRBJ1-6; 8 bases agree with TRBD1. The CDR3 spans 14 residues. Trimming cost V 7 bases and J 7 bases; bases outside gene matches: 9. The germline CDR1 and CDR2 sequences are SQVTM and ANQGSEA. The CDR3 is CSARAAGGNSPLHF. For the CDR3, the DNA is TGCAGCGCCCGAGCGGCAGGGGGCAATTCACCCCTCCACTTT.

This clonotype has just a few counts. The chain carries TRBV5-1 and TRBJ2-1, with 8 bases matching TRBD1. CDR3 length equals 16 residues. Germline lookup yields CDR1 SGHRS and CDR2 YFSETQ. V was pared by 0 bases and J by 0 bases, with 2 bases of the junction left unmatched. Here the CDR3 DNA reads TGCGCCAGCAGCTTGGCGGGACAGGTCTCCTACAATGAGCAGTTCTTC. This sequence encodes CASSLAGQVSYNEQFF.

This clonotype was seen at least ten times. The chain joins TRBV20-1 to TRBJ2-7; weak D call: TRBD2 (5 bases). This CDR3 is 15 amino acids long. In germline, CDR1 is DFQATT, CDR2 SNEGSKA (reference sequence). Trimming removed 6 bases at V and 5 bases at J, with 23 bases between. This CDR3 reads CSAARLGEGVNEQYF. In DNA form, the CDR3 reads TGCAGTGCCGCCCGACTCGGGGAAGGCGTGAACGAGCAGTACTTC.

This clonotype showed up just a few times. The CDR3 DNA sequence: TGCGCCAGCAGCCCGGGACAGCCAGAGACCCAGTACTTC. It specifies CASSPGQPETQYF. This chain uses TRBV5-1 with TRBJ2-5; 7 positions agree with TRBD1. The germline CDR1 and CDR2 sequences are SGHRS and YFSETQ. CDR3 size: 13 residues. The ends lost 4 bases at V and 4 bases at J; junction bases unmatched: 4.

This clonotype was seen only a few times. The chain couples TRBV7-6 to TRBJ2-7; D is perhaps TRBD2 (5 bases). The CDR3 contains 13 residues. V was clipped by 7 bases and J by 8 bases, with 18 bases between them. Germline values: CDR1 SGHVS, CDR2 FNYEAQ. The CDR3 DNA follows: TGTGCCAGCACCCCTGGAGGCACTCCAAAGCAGTACTTC. This codes for CASTPGGTPKQYF.

This clonotype was detected ten times or more. The chain has TRBV27 and TRBJ1-2; tentatively, D is TRBD1 (6 bases). Trimming shortened V by 3 bases and J by 7 bases, and 12 bases separated the two germline ends. There are 13 residues in the CDR3. Per germline, CDR1 MNHEY and CDR2 SMNVEV (reference sequence). The chain's CDR3 is CASSFRGGFGYTF. Here the CDR3 DNA reads TGTGCCAGCAGTTTTCGGGGGGGCTTTGGCTACACCTTC.

In its sample, this clonotype was seen many times. This rearrangement joins TRBV6-5 to TRBJ2-5, with 10 positions matching TRBD2. The CDR3 length is 15 residues. Germline V CDR1 and CDR2: MNHEY, SVGAGI. V was clipped by 0 bases and J by 2 bases; unmatched bases: 0. The CDR3 nucleotides are TGTGCCAGCAGTTACTCAGCGGGGGGGCAAGAGACCCAGTACTTC. Translation gives CASSYSAGGQETQYF.